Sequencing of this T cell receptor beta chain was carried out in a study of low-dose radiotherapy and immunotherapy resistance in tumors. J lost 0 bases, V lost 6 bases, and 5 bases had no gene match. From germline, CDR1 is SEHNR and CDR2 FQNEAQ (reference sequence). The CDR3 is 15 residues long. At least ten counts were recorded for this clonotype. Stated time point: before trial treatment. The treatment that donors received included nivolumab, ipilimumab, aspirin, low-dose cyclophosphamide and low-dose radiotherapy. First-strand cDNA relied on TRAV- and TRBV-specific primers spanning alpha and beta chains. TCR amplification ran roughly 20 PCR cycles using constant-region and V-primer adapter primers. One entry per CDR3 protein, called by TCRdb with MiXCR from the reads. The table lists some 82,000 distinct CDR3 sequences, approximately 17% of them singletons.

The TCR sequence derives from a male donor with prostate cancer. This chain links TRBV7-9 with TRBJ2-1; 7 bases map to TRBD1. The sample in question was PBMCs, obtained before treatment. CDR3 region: CASSPRDSSYNEQFF. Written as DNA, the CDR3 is TGTGCCAGCAGTCCCCGGGACAGCTCCTACAATGAGCAGTTCTTC.